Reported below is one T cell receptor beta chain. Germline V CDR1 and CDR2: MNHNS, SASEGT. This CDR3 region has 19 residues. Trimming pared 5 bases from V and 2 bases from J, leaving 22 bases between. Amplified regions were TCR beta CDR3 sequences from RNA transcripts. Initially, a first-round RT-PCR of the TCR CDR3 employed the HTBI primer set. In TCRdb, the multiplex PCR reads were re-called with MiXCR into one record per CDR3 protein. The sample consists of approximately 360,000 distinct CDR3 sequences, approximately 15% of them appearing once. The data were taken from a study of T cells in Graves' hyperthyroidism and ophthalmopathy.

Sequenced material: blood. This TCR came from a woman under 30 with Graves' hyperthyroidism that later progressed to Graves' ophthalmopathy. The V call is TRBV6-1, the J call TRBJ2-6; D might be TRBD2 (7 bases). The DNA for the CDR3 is TGTGCCAGCAGTTTAACAGGGTCGGGGGGATATCCTGGGGCCAACGTCCTGACTTTC. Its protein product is CASSLTGSGGYPGANVLTF.